Below, one TCR beta chain is given with its context. This clonotype was counted a few times. The antigen it recognizes is unknown. One base away there is no much larger clone; base qualities are not given. Any patient with an uncontrolled infection, another autoimmune disease, pregnancy or lactation was excluded. Diagnoses were established on the basis of clinical symptoms, serum thyroxine and TRAb, thyroid ultrasound, and orbital computed tomography. Total RNA was extracted with Trizol reagent, and quality was checked on an Agilent 2100 Bioanalyzer. The sample originates from a study of T cells in Graves' hyperthyroidism and ophthalmopathy (dated by TCRdb to the late 2010s). Some background on the complete study: A discovery cohort of approximately 97 patients, roughly 45 with Graves' ophthalmopathy and approximately 57 with stable Graves' hyperthyroidism, was used to find distinguishing TCR V-J signatures. Whether ophthalmopathy could be predicted prospectively was tested in an independent validation cohort made up of approximately 19 hyperthyroidism patients plus 17 patients who later progressed to ophthalmopathy. For training and testing, the 100 or so patients in the discovery cohort were randomly divided in a 7:3 ratio. In addition, the study compared T-cell repertoires in thyroid tissue and in blood from a handful of Graves' hyperthyroidism patients. After sampling, hyperthyroidism patients received methimazole starting at 30 mg daily, and ophthalmopathy patients received high-dose intravenous methylprednisolone. The paper reports TCR Vbeta CDR3 sequencing of fewer than 150 peripheral blood samples: 43 ophthalmopathy, roughly 74 hyperthyroidism and around 17 progressor patients.

The TCR beta CDR3 regions were amplified from RNA transcripts. The first round of RT-PCR for the TCR CDR3 was performed with the HTBI primer set and the Qiagen OneStep RT-PCR kit. A second multiplex PCR round built the libraries, followed by size selection and purification. The libraries were sequenced on an Illumina HiSeq2000 using paired-end 100 bp reads. The authors' analysis ran thus. SOAPnuke was used to process the raw data, removing reads that contained adapters or uncalled bases, had a mean Phred below 15, or lacked an exact match to the constant primer or identifier. High-quality paired reads were merged using COPE v1.2.5, and each unique nucleotide sequence was defined as a clonotype. Clonotypes were aligned to IMGT TRBV, TRBD and TRBJ reference segments using MiTCR v1.1. Analysis was restricted to V-J combinations with a frequency above 0.0001, which covered 98% to 99.2% of repertoires. A TCS score was defined as the ratio of F50 (clonal expansion) to E x V (chaos), with BLOSUM62-based TCRdist applied between CDR3 peptides within each V-J. Welch's t-statistics and random forest reduced several hundred V-J features to about 13, which were used in a naive Bayes classifier (R e1071). The similarity between thyroid and blood repertoires was quantified using the Morisita-Horn index. TCRdb reanalyzed the raw reads on its own, using fastp at Q25 for trimming and MiXCR for clone calling, and kept in-frame beta chains. Every entry covers one CDR3 protein and lists the most common genes and DNA from its rows. TCRdb's processing, not the authors', yielded these V and J calls. In this sample the table shows about 640,000 distinct CDR3 sequences, about 45% of which occur a single time. The ten largest account for less than 9.5% of the sample.

The CDR3, cysteine through phenylalanine, is 15 amino acids long. The sequence is cut down to CDR3 DNA, 45 bases in frame from base 1. Based on the germline V gene, the CDR1 and CDR2 sequences are SGHTA and FQGTGA. V is clipped by 6 bases and J by 1 base, and the sequence between their germline boundaries is 12 bases long. The paper as a whole reports these results and caveats: No statistical method was used to set the sample size in advance, and investigators knew the group allocation. Most expanded thyroid clonotypes (frequency above 0.001) were also detected in blood, suggesting blood repertoires may reflect thyroid immune responses. In validation, progression to ophthalmopathy was predicted by the model with roughly 71% sensitivity and about 72% specificity, a median of approximately 6.5 months before onset. Ophthalmopathy was separated from stable hyperthyroidism by a 13 V-J signature model, with around 90% sensitivity and approximately 81% specificity obtained in cross-validation and 80%/75% obtained in testing.

The V gene is TRBV7-3 and the J gene is TRBJ2-2, with no D gene named confidently. This TCR derives from an adult man with Graves' disease, either hyperthyroidism or ophthalmopathy (not recorded which). The sequenced material came from peripheral blood or thyroid tissue (not recorded which). The CDR3 reads as follows: CASSYDIGNTGELFF. The DNA sequence is given as TGTGCCAGCAGTTACGACATAGGGAACACCGGGGAGCTGTTTTTT.